This T cell receptor (beta chain) was sequenced in a study of CDR3 diversity in severe acne. This clonotype was detected once. Given a much more abundant clone one base away, this may be a read error. Given the absence of the conserved phenylalanine or tryptophan at the CDR3 end, a read error is likely. The V and J ends lost 4 bases and 4 bases, in that order; junction bases with no gene match: 3. CDR3 length: 15 amino acids. Germline assignment: CDR1 SGHTA and CDR2 FQGTGA. MiXCR, run by TCRdb on the PCR reads, gives a single entry per CDR3 protein. The sample carries roughly 93,000 distinct CDR3 sequences, about half recorded once.

V gene TRBV7-3 combines with J gene TRBJ2-2; 10 positions match TRBD1. The sequence was obtained from a male donor with severe acne vulgaris. The specimen was blood. CDR3 coding DNA: TGTGCCAGCAGCTCGGGACAGGGGTCCACCGGGGAGCTGTTTTAT. It is translated as CASSSGQGSTGELFY.